These T cell receptor beta chains were read from a single sample in a study of identical twins. TCRdb analysed the 5' RACE reads with MiXCR anew, one entry per CDR3 protein. The sample has fewer than 550,000 distinct CDR3 sequences, roughly 15% seen once. The data also belong to a second study, concerning yellow fever vaccine responses in identical twins.

Source material: CD4+ T cells sorted from blood. The receptor source for this set is a woman younger than 35 in good health. Each CDR3 is given with its conserved first and last residue. D genes are given only for firm matches. Where a row states a size, it is once, few, many or the class of an expanded clone; other rows omit it.

abundance | j_gene | d_gene | v_gene | CDR3nt | CDR3aa
few | TRBJ2-5 | TRBD1 | TRBV5-1 | TGCGCCAGCAGCTTGGTGGGACAGCACCAAGAGACCCAGTACTTC | CASSLVGQHQETQYF
few | TRBJ2-2 | TRBD1 | TRBV7-6 | TGTGCCAGCAGCACCCGGACAGGGAACACCGGGGAGCTGTTTTTT | CASSTRTGNTGELFF
many | TRBJ2-7 | NA | TRBV18 | TGTGCCAGCAGCCCCCGGGACGGCTCCTACGAGCAGTACTTC | CASSPRDGSYEQYF
few | TRBJ1-2 | TRBD1 | TRBV6-2/TRBV6-3 | TGTGCCAGCAGATACGGACAGGCTTTTTCCTATGGCTACACCTTC | CASRYGQAFSYGYTF
few | TRBJ1-1 | TRBD1 | TRBV5-1 | TGCGCCAGCAGCTTTTCCGGGACAGGGGTCGCCACTGAAGCTTTCTTT | CASSFSGTGVATEAFF
NA | TRBJ2-3 | TRBD1 | TRBV6-1 | TGTGCCACCTCATCAGACAGGGAGTACACAGATACGCAGTATTTT | CATSSDREYTDTQYF
few | TRBJ2-2 | NA | TRBV5-1 | TGCGCCAGCAGCTTGGCGGGACTTTACACCGGGGAGCTGTTTTTT | CASSLAGLYTGELFF
NA | TRBJ1-5 | TRBD1 | TRBV20-1 | TGCAGTGCCGCCGGGGACAGGGGAAATTATAGCAATCAGCCCCAGCATTTT | CSAAGDRGNYSNQPQHF
NA | TRBJ2-3 | NA | TRBV29-1 | TGCAGCGTCTGCGGGATTCGTTCGGCAGATACGCAGTATTTT | CSVCGIRSADTQYF
few | TRBJ2-2 | NA | TRBV5-5 | TGTGCCAGCAGCTCACACCCGCCTAGCAACACCGGGGAGCTGTTTTTT | CASSSHPPSNTGELFF
many | TRBJ2-2 | TRBD2 | TRBV5-1 | TGCGCCAGCAGCGGCGGGAGGAACACCGGGGAGCTGTTTTTT | CASSGGRNTGELFF
few | TRBJ2-1 | TRBD2 | TRBV11-1 | TGTGCCAGCAGCTATTTCGTCCTAGCGCGGACTAGCGTTTTCAATGAGCAGTTCTTC | CASSYFVLARTSVFNEQFF
NA | TRBJ2-2 | TRBD2 | TRBV7-3 | TGTGCCAGCAGCCCGAAAACTAGCGGGAACACCGGGGAGCTGTTTTTT | CASSPKTSGNTGELFF
few | TRBJ2-1 | NA | TRBV25-1 | TGTGCCAGCAGTGAACAGCCACACTACAATGAGCAGTTCTTC | CASSEQPHYNEQFF
NA | TRBJ2-1 | TRBD1 | TRBV15 | TGTGCCACCAGCAGGGACAGGGGGCTGTACAATGAGCAGTTCTTC | CATSRDRGLYNEQFF
NA | TRBJ2-2 | NA | TRBV25-1 | TGTGCCAGCAGTGACACTGGCCAAACCGGGGAGCTGTTTTTT | CASSDTGQTGELFF
NA | TRBJ2-7 | NA | TRBV18 | TGTGCCAGCTCACCACCGATCGGGGGCAGCTCCTACGAGCAGTACTTC | CASSPPIGGSSYEQYF
NA | TRBJ2-3 | NA | TRBV6-5 | TGTGCCAGCAGTTACTCGATGAGAGTCCTTTCCACAGATACGCAGTATTTT | CASSYSMRVLSTDTQYF
few | TRBJ1-1 | TRBD1 | TRBV6-5 | TGTGCCAGCAGTTACTCGCGGGGACAGAGTGAAGCTTTCTTT | CASSYSRGQSEAFF
many | TRBJ2-1 | TRBD2 | TRBV5-6 | TGTGCCAGCAGCTTGAGACTAGCGTACAGCTCCTACAATGAGCAGTTCTTC | CASSLRLAYSSYNEQFF
few | TRBJ1-2 | TRBD1 | TRBV5-1 | TGCGCCAGCAGCTTCAACGACAGGGTTAAGTCCTACACCTTC | CASSFNDRVKSYTF
many | TRBJ1-6 | NA | TRBV5-1 | TGCGCCAGCAGCTTGGCCGGGTACAATTCACCCCTCCACTTT | CASSLAGYNSPLHF
many | TRBJ2-2 | TRBD1 | TRBV24-1 | TGTGCCACCAGGGGACAGGGAAACACCGGGGAGCTGTTTTTT | CATRGQGNTGELFF
few | TRBJ1-2 | NA | TRBV12-3/TRBV12-4 | TGTGCCAGCAGTTTAAGTGGCCAGGGGTATGGCTACACCTTC | CASSLSGQGYGYTF
NA | TRBJ2-3 | NA | TRBV20-1 | TGCAGTGCTAGAGGCATCGGGGCTTACACAGATACGCAGTATTTT | CSARGIGAYTDTQYF
many | TRBJ1-5 | NA | TRBV12-3/TRBV12-4 | TGTGCCAGCAGCCCGGGGACCTCTCAGCCCCAGCATTTT | CASSPGTSQPQHF
many | TRBJ2-1 | TRBD1 | TRBV10-3 | TGTGCCATCAGCCAGGACAGGGGGTATGAGCAGTTCTTC | CAISQDRGYEQFF
NA | TRBJ2-1 | TRBD2 | TRBV6-4 | TGTGCCAGCAGTGACAAGGGGACTAGCGGATACAATGAGCAGTTCTTC | CASSDKGTSGYNEQFF
few | TRBJ2-5 | NA | TRBV7-8 | TGTGCCAGCAGCTTGGGACCTCCAGAGACCCAGTACTTC | CASSLGPPETQYF
NA | TRBJ2-1 | NA | TRBV28 | TGTGCCAGCAGTTTTTCGGGAGTTCTCAATGAGCAGTTCTTC | CASSFSGVLNEQFF
many | TRBJ2-7 | TRBD1 | TRBV12-3/TRBV12-4 | TGTGCCAGCAGTTTTTCCGGGACAGGGGGCTACGAGCAGTACTTC | CASSFSGTGGYEQYF
few | TRBJ2-3 | NA | TRBV12-3/TRBV12-4 | TGTGCCAGCAGTTTCTCCGGGACTCCGGATACGCAGTATTTT | CASSFSGTPDTQYF
few | TRBJ2-1 | TRBD2 | TRBV12-3/TRBV12-4 | TGTGCCAGCAGTTTAAAGGCTGCTAGCGGGAATAGCAAAGAGCAGTTCTTC | CASSLKAASGNSKEQFF
NA | TRBJ2-3 | NA | TRBV18 | TGTGCCAGCTCACCAACCTACGGGGAGGCTTACGATACGCAGTATTTT | CASSPTYGEAYDTQYF
NA | TRBJ2-7 | TRBD2 | TRBV20-1 | TGCAGTGCTAGGCTAGCGGGAGGGCCGCACGAGCAGTACTTC | CSARLAGGPHEQYF
many | TRBJ2-3 | TRBD2 | TRBV4-2 | TGTGCCAGCAGCCGGCAAAGGGGTAGCGGGGGGGCATCGAATATCACAGATACGCAGTATTTT | CASSRQRGSGGASNITDTQYF
NA | TRBJ2-7 | NA | TRBV24-1 | TGTGCCACCAGTGGTCGGGACTCCTACGAGCAGTACTTC | CATSGRDSYEQYF
few | TRBJ1-6 | NA | TRBV3-1 | TGTGCCAGCAGCCAAGCAAGGACTGCCAATTCACCCCTCCACTTT | CASSQARTANSPLHF
NA | TRBJ2-1 | NA | TRBV6-1 | TGTGCCAGCACCCAAAGCACAACCGGAGGCAATGAGCAGTTCTTC | CASTQSTTGGNEQFF
many | TRBJ2-2 | NA | TRBV5-1 | TGCGCCAGCAGCCAGGAGGGGGAGCTGTTTTTT | CASSQEGELFF
NA | TRBJ2-3 | TRBD2 | TRBV29-1 | TGCAGCGCCCCACCCGGGGGACTAGCGCGCACAGATACGCAGTATTTT | CSAPPGGLARTDTQYF
few | TRBJ2-7 | TRBD2 | TRBV20-1 | TGCAGTGCTGCGGCGAGCGGGAGATGGGGCGAGCAGTACTTC | CSAAASGRWGEQYF
NA | TRBJ1-1 | NA | TRBV4-1 | TGCGCCAGCAGCCAAGGGTTAATTTTTGAAGCTTTCTTT | CASSQGLIFEAFF
NA | TRBJ2-3 | TRBD1 | TRBV15 | TGTGCCACCGCGGACAGGGTCGAATTGACAGATACGCAGTATTTT | CATADRVELTDTQYF
few | TRBJ1-2 | NA | TRBV20-1 | TGCAGTGCCGCGGACATTAACTATGGCTACACCTTC | CSAADINYGYTF
NA | TRBJ2-1 | NA | TRBV20-1 | TGCAGTGTCACGACCGGGTGGATCTACAATGAGCAGTTCTTC | CSVTTGWIYNEQFF
NA | TRBJ1-5 | TRBD1 | TRBV20-1 | TGCAGTACTTTCCGGCGAGGAGGGGGCGGCGGTCAGCCCCAGCATTTT | CSTFRRGGGGGQPQHF
few | TRBJ2-2 | NA | TRBV4-1 | TGCGCCAGCAGCCAGCAAATAGCGCTCGGGGAGCTGTTTTTT | CASSQQIALGELFF
few | TRBJ2-7 | TRBD1 | TRBV28 | TGTGCCAGCAGTCGCACCGGGACAGGGGAATACGAGCAGTACTTC | CASSRTGTGEYEQYF